Following are 22 T cell receptor beta chains from one sample sequenced in a study of T cell repertoires in cytomegalovirus infection. TCRdb independently ran MiXCR on the reads; one entry per CDR3 protein. The sample shows 750,000 to 950,000 distinct CDR3 sequences, about 28% of them seen only once. The antigens of these receptors remain unknown. This specimen was cultured CD8+ T cells from PBMCs, taken from culture after CMV antigen stimulation. The receptors come from a human donor in good health (CMV status not recorded). Some clones in this sample may be carry-over from other donors' samples.

V gene TRBV7-9 combines with J gene TRBJ1-3, with 7 bases lining up with TRBD1. This CDR3 spans 19 amino acids. Trimming took 5 bases from V and 0 from J; bases not matched to a gene: 16. Germline V lookup: CDR1 SEHNR, CDR2 FQNEAQ (reference sequence). CDR3 in amino acids: CASSAPFPEGGHSGNTIYF. Here the CDR3 DNA reads TGTGCCAGCAGCGCTCCTTTTCCAGAAGGGGGCCACTCTGGAAACACCATATATTTT.

This clonotype was counted a few times. The gene calls are TRBV19 and TRBJ2-1, with D possibly matching TRBD2 (5 bases). In germline, CDR1 is LNHDA, CDR2 SQIVND (reference sequence). V gave up 1 base and J gave up 5 bases, with 9 bases separating them. There are 14 residues in the CDR3. Here the CDR3 DNA reads TGTGCCAGTAGTATAGCTAGCCAGGACAATGAGCAGTTCTTC. Its protein product is CASSIASQDNEQFF.

This clonotype was detected a few times. This chain uses TRBV28 with TRBJ1-1; D is ambiguous. Germline V gene data show CDR1 as MDHEN and CDR2 as SYDVKM. V lost 6 bases, J lost 1 base, and 12 bases lay in between. The CDR3 length is 14 residues. Here the CDR3 reads CASRLLLKNTEAFF. The CDR3 DNA sequence: TGTGCCAGCAGGCTCCTCCTTAAGAACACTGAAGCTTTCTTT. The full variable domain, its missing parts supplied by reference TRBV28 and TRBJ1-1, is DVKVTQSSRYLVKRTGEKVFLECVQDMDHENMFWYRQDPGLGLRLIYFSYDVKMKEKGDIPEGYSVSREKKERFSLILESASTNQTSMYLCASRLLLKNTEAFFGQGTRLTVV.

This clonotype has only a few counts. The chain couples TRBV4-1 to TRBJ1-2; D remains unclear. In germline, CDR1 is MGHRA, CDR2 YSYEKL. CDR3 size: 13 residues. The V gene lost 2 bases and the J gene lost 5 bases, with 9 bases spanning the gap. The DNA of the CDR3 is TGCGCCAGCAGCCAACCGGGCCCTTATGGCTACACCTTC. Residues: CASSQPGPYGYTF.

The J gene is TRBJ2-5, the V gene TRBV6-6; 8 bases fit TRBD2. CDR1 is MNHNY, CDR2 SVGAGI, per germline (reference sequence). The CDR3 contains 17 residues. V dropped 0 bases and J dropped 3; count of bases not matched to a gene: 9. This CDR3 is CASSYSSGGNPKETQYF. DNA of the CDR3: TGTGCCAGCAGTTACTCGAGCGGGGGCAATCCAAAAGAGACCCAGTACTTC.

The chain links TRBV12-5 to TRBJ1-3; tentatively, D is TRBD1 (5 bases). CDR1 is LGHNT and CDR2 is FRNRAP in the germline V gene. V gave up 2 bases and J gave up 0 bases, with 11 bases separating them. This CDR3 is 16 amino acids long. The CDR3, as DNA: TGTGCTAGTGGTTTGCCCACAGGCGACTCTGGAAACACCATATATTTT. Translation gives CASGLPTGDSGNTIYF.

Only a few counts were recorded for this clonotype. The chain couples TRBV7-9 to TRBJ2-7; TRBD1 matches 12 bases. The CDR3 is 15 amino acids. Germline V lookup: CDR1 SEHNR, CDR2 FQNEAQ (reference sequence). The V segment lost 5 bases and the J segment 3 bases; nucleotides outside the gene matches: 5. The CDR3 loop is CASSRGTGGLYEQYV. The CDR3 bases are TGTGCCAGCAGCCGTGGGACAGGGGGCCTCTACGAGCAGTACGTC.

The rearrangement uses TRBV27 and TRBJ1-1; the D is unclear. Germline assignment: CDR1 MNHEY and CDR2 SMNVEV (reference sequence). Trimming took 7 bases from V and 7 from J, leaving 10 bases between them. The CDR3 is 11 amino acids. This chain's CDR3 is CASTRGGEAFF. CDR3 bases: TGTGCCAGCACCCGGGGAGGTGAAGCTTTCTTT.

The chain recombines TRBV6-1 with TRBJ1-3; no reliable D call. The CDR3 extends over 13 amino acids. Germline assignment: CDR1 MNHNS and CDR2 SASEGT. V shed 6 bases and J shed 0 bases, with 6 bases lying between them. The CDR3 loop reads CASSGYSGNTIYF. CDR3 DNA sequence: TGTGCCAGCAGCGGGTACTCTGGAAACACCATATATTTT.

V gene TRBV6-1 combines with J gene TRBJ1-2; no definite D call. This CDR3 is built from 13 residues. Trimming removed 5 bases at V and 7 bases at J, with 14 bases between. Germline V CDR1 and CDR2: MNHNS, SASEGT. The CDR3, as DNA: TGTGCCAGCAGTTGGTCCAGAAACGTTGGCTACACCTTC. Its protein is CASSWSRNVGYTF.

J is TRBJ1-1 and V is TRBV7-9; D perhaps matches TRBD1 (6 bases). Germline loops: CDR1 SEHNR, CDR2 FQNEAQ (reference sequence). V lost 6 bases to trimming and J lost 7 bases, with 27 bases between them. This CDR3 contains 17 residues. The CDR3: CASSPVRGAGLPGEAFF. CDR3 nucleotide sequence: TGTGCCAGCAGTCCCGTTCGGGGGGCCGGGCTCCCGGGTGAAGCTTTCTTT.

The rearrangement joins TRBV6-8 to TRBJ1-1; D call uncertain. This CDR3 spans 16 amino acids. Trimming left V 0 bases short and J 1 base short, with 12 bases between. In germline, CDR1 is MNHGY, CDR2 SAAAGT. CDR3 amino acids: CASSYSIGVKNTEAFF. CDR3 bases: TGTGCCAGCAGTTACTCGATTGGGGTTAAGAACACTGAAGCTTTCTTT.

This chain's CDR3 is CSVEVYGQADNEQFF. The CDR3 nucleotides are TGCAGCGTTGAAGTTTACGGACAGGCAGACAATGAGCAGTTCTTC. The chain has TRBV29-1 and TRBJ2-1; 7 bases fit TRBD1. The V gene's germline CDR1 is SQVTM and CDR2 ANQGSEA. The CDR3 is 15 residues long. The ends lost 1 base at V and 5 bases at J; junction bases unmatched: 8.

This clonotype was seen just once. The genes are TRBV7-4 and TRBJ2-3; no clear D. Trimming took off 5 bases at V and 6 bases at J, with 12 bases between the two ends. Germline V lookup: CDR1 SGHVT, CDR2 SQSDAQ. The CDR3 has 13 residues. In nucleotides, the CDR3 is TGTGCCAGCAGCGTAGACTCGGCGGATACGCAGTATTTT. Residues: CASSVDSADTQYF.

The chain joins TRBV20-1 to TRBJ2-2; D might be TRBD1 or TRBD2, each matching 7 bases. This CDR3 is 14 amino acids long. Germline lookup yields CDR1 DFQATT and CDR2 SNEGSKA (reference sequence). Trimming shortened V by 5 bases and J by 5 bases, and 15 bases separated the two germline ends. CDR3 nucleotides: TGCAGTGCTCCCGGCAGGGGGGGGACCGGGGAGCTGTTTTTT. Amino acids: CSAPGRGGTGELFF.

This clonotype occurred a few times. As DNA, the CDR3 is TGTGCCAGCAGTATGGGGGGGGTAGCCAATGAGCAGTTCTTC. Translating gives CASSMGGVANEQFF. The V and J genes are TRBV7-6 and TRBJ2-1, with TRBD2 identical over 7 bases. The CDR3 is 14 residues long. Germline loops: CDR1 SGHVS, CDR2 FNYEAQ. V shed 6 bases, J shed 6 bases, and the junction held 8 bases outside the gene matches.

The chain couples TRBV10-3 to TRBJ2-2; 7 bases are a match to TRBD2. V was pared by 11 bases and J by 3 bases, with 9 bases of the junction left unmatched. The CDR3 is 14 residues long. Germline V gene lookup returns CDR1 ENHRY and CDR2 SYGVKD. The CDR3 region has the DNA TGTGCCGCCAAAGAGGGAGGGTACACCGGGGAGCTGTTTTTT. This sequence encodes CAAKEGGYTGELFF.

V and J are TRBV7-6 and TRBJ2-3; 9 bases are shared with TRBD2. The CDR3 is made up of 22 amino acids. V lost 2 bases, J lost 0 bases, and 21 bases stayed unmatched. Looked up from germline, CDR1 is SGHVS and CDR2 is FNYEAQ. CDR3 residues: CASSLNPPGRASGVASTDTQYF. CDR3 nucleotide sequence: TGTGCCAGCAGCTTAAACCCCCCAGGGAGGGCTAGCGGGGTGGCTAGCACAGATACGCAGTATTTT.

The chain combines TRBV27 with TRBJ1-1; no definite D call. Trimming stripped 3 bases from V and 1 base from J, with 9 bases between. Germline V CDR1 and CDR2: MNHEY, SMNVEV (reference sequence). CDR3 length equals 14 residues. The CDR3 DNA reads TGTGCCAGCAGTTTCTTGGGGTCGAACACTGAAGCTTTCTTT. Translating gives CASSFLGSNTEAFF.

The chain couples TRBV6-2 or TRBV6-3 to TRBJ2-7; D may be TRBD1 (6 bases). V dropped 0 bases and J dropped 2 bases, with 8 bases sitting between them. The CDR3 extends over 14 amino acids. The V gene's germline CDR1 is MNHEY and CDR2 SVGEGT. In DNA form, the CDR3 reads TGTGCCAGCAGTTACTCAGCAGGGGCCTACGAGCAGTACGTC. It encodes CASSYSAGAYEQYV.

This chain uses TRBV6-2 or TRBV6-3 with TRBJ2-7; D is perhaps TRBD1 or TRBD2 (6 bases each). Germline V gene data show CDR1 as MNHEY and CDR2 as SVGEGT. The CDR3 sequence is 15 residues long. With 6 bases removed from V and 3 bases from J, the gap between germline ends came to 18 bases. The CDR3 sequence is CASSQSGGGIYEQYV. CDR3 DNA sequence: TGTGCCAGCAGCCAAAGTGGAGGGGGGATCTACGAGCAGTACGTC.

The table lists this clonotype with a few counts. The V and J genes are TRBV11-2 and TRBJ2-1; TRBD2 aligns across 9 bases. The CDR3 has 15 residues. The V gene end was trimmed by 4 bases and the J gene end by 9 bases; junction bases not matched to a gene: 10. Germline V gives CDR1 SGHAT, CDR2 FQNNGV. Written as DNA, the CDR3 is TGTGCCAGCAGCTGGGGAGCGGGGGGCCCGGCTGAGCAGTTCTTC. Its translation: CASSWGAGGPAEQFF. The full variable domain, in which reference TRBV11-2 and TRBJ2-1 provide the parts outside the CDR3, is EAGVAQSPRYKIIEKRQSVAFWCNPISGHATLYWYQQILGQGPKLLIQFQNNGVVDDSQLPKDRFSAERLKGVDSTLKIQPAKLEDSAVYLCASSWGAGGPAEQFFGPGTRLTVL.